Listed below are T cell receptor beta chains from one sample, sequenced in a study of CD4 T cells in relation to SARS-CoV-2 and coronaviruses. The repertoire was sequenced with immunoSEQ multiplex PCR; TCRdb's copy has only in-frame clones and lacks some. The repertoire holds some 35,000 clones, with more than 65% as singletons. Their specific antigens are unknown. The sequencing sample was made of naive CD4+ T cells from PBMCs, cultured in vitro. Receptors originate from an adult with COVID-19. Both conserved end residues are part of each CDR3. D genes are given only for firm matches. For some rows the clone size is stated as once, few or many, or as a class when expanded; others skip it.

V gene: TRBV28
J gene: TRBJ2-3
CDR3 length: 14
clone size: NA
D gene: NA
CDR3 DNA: TGTGCCAGCATCCCGGGCGGTAGCACAGATACGCAGTATTTT
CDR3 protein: CASIPGGSTDTQYF

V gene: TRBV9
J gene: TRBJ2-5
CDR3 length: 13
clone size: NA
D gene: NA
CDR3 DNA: TGTGCCAGCAGCGTGTCATTTCAAGAGACCCAGTACTTC
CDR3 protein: CASSVSFQETQYF

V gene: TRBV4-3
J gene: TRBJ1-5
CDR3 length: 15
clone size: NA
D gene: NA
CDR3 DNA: TGCGCCAGCAGCCAAGATCGGTCGTACAATCAGCCCCAGCATTTT
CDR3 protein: CASSQDRSYNQPQHF

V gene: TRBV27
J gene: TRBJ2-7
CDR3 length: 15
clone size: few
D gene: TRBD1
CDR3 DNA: TGTGCCAGCAGCCGGGGGACAGGTGGATCCTACGAGCAGTACTTC
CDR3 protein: CASSRGTGGSYEQYF

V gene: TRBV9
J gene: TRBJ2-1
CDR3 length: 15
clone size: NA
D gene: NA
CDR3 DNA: TGTGCCAGCAGCGTCGCAGAAGGGTCCTACAATGAGCAGTTCTTC
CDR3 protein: CASSVAEGSYNEQFF

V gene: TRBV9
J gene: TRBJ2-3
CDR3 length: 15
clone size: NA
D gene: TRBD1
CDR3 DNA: TGTGCCAGCAGCGCCACCTGGGACAGGTCAGATACGCAGTATTTT
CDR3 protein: CASSATWDRSDTQYF

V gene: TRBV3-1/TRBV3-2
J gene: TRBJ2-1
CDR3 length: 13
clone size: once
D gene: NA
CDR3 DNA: TGTGCCAGCAGCCAAGGACCAAACAATGAGCAGTTCTTC
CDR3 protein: CASSQGPNNEQFF

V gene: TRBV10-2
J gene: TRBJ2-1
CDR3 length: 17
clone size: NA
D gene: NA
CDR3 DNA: TGCGCCAGCAGTGAGTCTCAGCGAAGGGTTTCCTACAATGAGCAGTTCTTC
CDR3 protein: CASSESQRRVSYNEQFF

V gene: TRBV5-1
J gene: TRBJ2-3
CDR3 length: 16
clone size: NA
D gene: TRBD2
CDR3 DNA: TGCGCCAGCAGCTACCTAGCGGGAGCGGGGACAGATACGCAGTATTTT
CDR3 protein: CASSYLAGAGTDTQYF

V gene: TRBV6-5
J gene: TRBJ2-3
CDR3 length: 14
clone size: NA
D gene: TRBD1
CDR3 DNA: TGTGCCAGCAGTTACGACAGGGGCGCAGATACGCAGTATTTT
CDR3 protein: CASSYDRGADTQYF

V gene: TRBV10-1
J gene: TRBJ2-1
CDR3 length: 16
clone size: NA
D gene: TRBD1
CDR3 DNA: TGCGCCAGCAGTGAGGGGACAGGTCGCTCCTACAATGAGCAGTTCTTC
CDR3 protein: CASSEGTGRSYNEQFF

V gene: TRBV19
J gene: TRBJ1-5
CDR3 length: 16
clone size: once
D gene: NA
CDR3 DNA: TGTGCCAGTCGCTCCCAGGGTGCATATAGCAATCAGCCCCAGCATTTT
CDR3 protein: CASRSQGAYSNQPQHF

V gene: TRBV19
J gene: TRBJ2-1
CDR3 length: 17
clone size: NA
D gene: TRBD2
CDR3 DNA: TGTGCCAGTAGTGCGGTAGAGAGCGGGAGGGCAAAAGGGGGGCAGTTCTTC
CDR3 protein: CASSAVESGRAKGGQFF

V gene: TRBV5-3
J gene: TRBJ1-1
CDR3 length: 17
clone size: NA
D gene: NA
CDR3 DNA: TGTGCCAGAAGCCCTGTTCGAGGGGGGCGGAAGAACACTGAAGCTTTCTTT
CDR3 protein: CARSPVRGGRKNTEAFF

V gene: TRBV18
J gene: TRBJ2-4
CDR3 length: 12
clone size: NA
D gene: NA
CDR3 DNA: TGTGCCAGCTCACCACCCGGAAACATTCAGTACTTC
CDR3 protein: CASSPPGNIQYF

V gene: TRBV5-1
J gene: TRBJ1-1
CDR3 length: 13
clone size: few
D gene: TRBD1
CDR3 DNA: TGCGCCAGCACCTTGACAGGGTCGGGTGAAGCTTTCTTT
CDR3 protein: CASTLTGSGEAFF

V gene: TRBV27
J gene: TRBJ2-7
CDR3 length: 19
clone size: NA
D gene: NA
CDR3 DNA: TGTGCCAGCAGTCACACATCTTTCCCGGACAGAACGGAAAGCTACGAGCAGTACTTC
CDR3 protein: CASSHTSFPDRTESYEQYF

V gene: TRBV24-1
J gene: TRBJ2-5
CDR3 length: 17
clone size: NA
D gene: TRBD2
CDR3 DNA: TGTGCCACCAGTGATTCGAAACTAGCGGGAGGTCAAGAGACCCAGTACTTC
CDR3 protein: CATSDSKLAGGQETQYF

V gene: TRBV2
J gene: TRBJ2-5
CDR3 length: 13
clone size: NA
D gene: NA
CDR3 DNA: TGTGCCAACGGGGACTTGGGACAAGAGACCCAGTACTTC
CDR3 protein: CANGDLGQETQYF

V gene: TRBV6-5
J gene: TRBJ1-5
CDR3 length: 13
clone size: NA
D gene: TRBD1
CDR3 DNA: TGTGCCAGCAGCCCCGACAGGGGGCAGCCCCAGCATTTT
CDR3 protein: CASSPDRGQPQHF

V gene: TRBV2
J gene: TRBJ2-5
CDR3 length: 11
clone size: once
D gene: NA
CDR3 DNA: TGTGCCAGCAAACAGGGAGAGACCCAGTACTTC
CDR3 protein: CASKQGETQYF

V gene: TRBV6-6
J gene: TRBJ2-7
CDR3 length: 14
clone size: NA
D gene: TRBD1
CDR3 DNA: TGTGCCACCCCCCCGGGACAGCTCAAATACGAGCAGTACTTC
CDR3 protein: CATPPGQLKYEQYF

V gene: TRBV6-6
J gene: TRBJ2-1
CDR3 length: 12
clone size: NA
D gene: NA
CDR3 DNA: TGTGCCAGCAGTTATGGCGACAATGAGCAGTTCTTC
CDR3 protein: CASSYGDNEQFF

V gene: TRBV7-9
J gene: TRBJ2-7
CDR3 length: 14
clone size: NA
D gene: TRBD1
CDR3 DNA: TGTGCCAGCAGCTTAGGGACAGGTCCGGGCGAGCAGTACTTC
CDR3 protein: CASSLGTGPGEQYF